This T cell receptor beta chain is from a study of T cell repertoires in cytomegalovirus infection. As for the study in general: Researchers turned to recently identified HLA-C-restricted CMV epitopes as well as well-studied HLA-B-restricted ones. Indicated by public TCR beta signatures were CMV infection and matching HLA type. Overall study findings and caveats: Predominance within the ex vivo response was attributable to HLA-C-restricted CMV-specific TCR beta clonotypes.

There are 12 residues in the CDR3. Germline V gene sequence: CDR1 ENHRY, CDR2 SYGVKD. The germline V and J ends were trimmed by 0 bases and 6 bases, with 5 bases remaining between them. This clonotype was seen a handful of times. The antigen is not known. One entry per CDR3 protein, called by TCRdb with MiXCR from the reads. Of 680,000 or so distinct CDR3 sequences listed, about 33% are singletons. This TCR derives from a human donor in good health (CMV status not recorded). Some clones in this sample may be carry-over from other donors' samples. The material sequenced was cultured PBMCs, taken from culture after CMV antigen stimulation. The chain couples TRBV10-3 to TRBJ1-1; D is ambiguous. The CDR3 DNA sequence: TGTGCCATCAGTGAGTCGGTTGCTGAAGCTTTCTTT. This translates into CAISESVAEAFF.